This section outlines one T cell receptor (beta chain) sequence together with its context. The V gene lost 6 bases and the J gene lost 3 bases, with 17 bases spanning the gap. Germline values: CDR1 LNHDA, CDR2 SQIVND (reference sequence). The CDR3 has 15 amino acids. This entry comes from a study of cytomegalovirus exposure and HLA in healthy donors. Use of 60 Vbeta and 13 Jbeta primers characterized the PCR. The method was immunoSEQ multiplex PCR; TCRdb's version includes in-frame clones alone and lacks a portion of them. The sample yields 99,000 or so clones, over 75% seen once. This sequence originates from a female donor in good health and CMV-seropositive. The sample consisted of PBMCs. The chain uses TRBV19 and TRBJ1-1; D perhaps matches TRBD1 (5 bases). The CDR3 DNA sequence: TGTGCCAGTAGCCCCCCAGGGCCGCCGTACACTGAAGCTTTCTTT. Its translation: CASSPPGPPYTEAFF.